What follows are 14 T cell receptor beta chains derived from one specimen sequenced in a study of shared clonotypes between healthy human individuals. Profiled with immunoSEQ multiplex PCR; TCRdb holds only in-frame clones, not every one. The repertoire includes about 2.1 million clones, 90% to 95% of them detected once, and roughly 1.7% sits in the top ten. It was CD45RO-negative cells, positively selected for CCR7, that made up naive CD8 cells, with terminally differentiated effector memory CD45RA+ cells excluded. Sequencing used naive CD8+ T cells from PBMCs. These receptors came from a man aged 18 to 35 in good health. Some clones in this sample may be carry-over from other donors' samples.

The rearrangement uses TRBV28 and TRBJ1-1; D is unresolved. With 6 bases removed from V and 1 base from J, the gap between germline ends came to 15 bases. The germline gives CDR1 MDHEN, CDR2 SYDVKM. There are 15 residues in the CDR3. CDR3 DNA: TGTGCCAGCAGCTCTCCCGAAGATGAGAACACTGAAGCTTTCTTT. It codes for CASSSPEDENTEAFF.

The V and J genes are TRBV2 and TRBJ2-2; maybe TRBD2 (5 bases). Trimming cost V 6 bases and J 4 bases, with 15 bases left between them. The CDR3 is 15 amino acids. Germline CDR1 SNHLY, CDR2 FYNNEI. CDR3 in amino acids: CASSVGGGLTGELFF. The CDR3, as DNA: TGTGCCAGCAGCGTCGGTGGAGGACTCACCGGGGAGCTGTTTTTT.

This chain uses TRBV5-6 with TRBJ1-1, with 7 bases lining up with TRBD1. Per germline, CDR1 SGHDT and CDR2 YYEEEE. This CDR3 is 15 amino acids long. Losses at the gene ends were 4 bases for V and 0 bases for J; bases not matched to a gene: 6. CDR3 in amino acids: CASSRDRELNTEAFF. The CDR3 DNA is TGTGCCAGCAGCCGTGACAGGGAGTTGAACACTGAAGCTTTCTTT. The variable domain in full, with the rest retrieved from reference TRBV5-6 and TRBJ1-1, is DAGVTQSPTHLIKTRGQQVTLRCSPKSGHDTVSWYQQALGQGPQFIFQYYEEEERQRGNFPDRFSGHQFPNYSSELNVNALLLGDSALYLCASSRDRELNTEAFFGQGTRLTVV.

The gene calls are TRBV7-6 and TRBJ1-4; D gene ambiguous. Germline-derived CDR1 and CDR2 are SGHVS and FNYEAQ. The CDR3 runs 16 residues. The V end lost 2 bases, the J end lost 4 bases, and 14 bases lay between the germline ends. The DNA of the CDR3 is TGTGCCAGCAGCTTAAAAGGGCCGCCGATTAATGAAAAACTGTTTTTT. Residues: CASSLKGPPINEKLFF.

The chain recombines TRBV27 with TRBJ1-1; 9 bases line up with TRBD1. This CDR3 is 13 amino acids long. Looked up from germline, CDR1 is MNHEY and CDR2 is SMNVEV (reference sequence). V lost 8 bases and J lost 4; bases outside the gene matches: 5. CDR3 in amino acids: CASWTGAGTEAFF. In nucleotides, the CDR3 is TGTGCCAGCTGGACAGGGGCAGGCACTGAAGCTTTCTTT.

This clone occurred once. J is TRBJ2-7 and V is TRBV11-1, with D possibly being TRBD2 (5 bases). CDR3 length: 14 amino acids. The germline V gene encodes CDR1 SGHAT and CDR2 FQDESV (reference sequence). V lost 2 bases, J lost 2 bases, and 10 bases lay in between. CDR3 coding DNA: TGTGCCAGCAGCTTAATTGGGGAGCCCTACGAGCAGTACTTC. Translated: CASSLIGEPYEQYF. Looking up the rest from reference TRBV11-1 and TRBJ2-7 gives the full variable domain: EAEVAQSPRYKITEKSQAVAFWCDPISGHATLYWYRQILGQGPELLVQFQDESVVDDSQLPKDRFSAERLKGVDSTLKIQPAELGDSAMYLCASSLIGEPYEQYFGPGTRLTVT.

V is TRBV27 and J is TRBJ1-1; weak D call: TRBD1 (6 bases). Trimming stripped 8 bases from V and 6 bases from J, with 7 bases between. This CDR3 comprises 10 residues. Germline CDR1 and CDR2: MNHEY and SMNVEV (reference sequence). The CDR3 DNA is TGTGCCAGCGGGACACCTGAAGCTTTCTTT. It translates to CASGTPEAFF.

Concerning this clone itself: Other DNA sequences in the same sample also yield this CDR3. This chain connects TRBV4-1 to TRBJ1-4; a weak D match, TRBD1 (6 bases). Germline CDR1 MGHRA, CDR2 YSYEKL. The CDR3 runs to 16 residues. V was cut by 1 base and J by 8 bases, with 17 bases left in between. The chain's CDR3 is CASSQGGGGAGEKLFF. CDR3 DNA sequence: TGCGCCAGCAGCCAAGGAGGCGGGGGCGCAGGGGAAAAACTGTTTTTT.

This chain uses TRBV7-9 with TRBJ1-2; D may be TRBD1 (6 bases). Deletions cut 4 bases from V and 0 bases from J, with 12 bases between. This CDR3 region has 15 residues. The germline V gene has CDR1 SEHNR and CDR2 FQNEAQ (reference sequence). The CDR3 DNA follows: TGTGCCAGCAGCTGGACAGAGCACTCTAACTATGGCTACACCTTC. Translation: CASSWTEHSNYGYTF.

The chain has TRBV2 and TRBJ2-2, with 8 bases identical to TRBD2. The CDR3 totals 19 residues. Trimming removed 7 bases from V and 6 bases from J; junction bases left unmatched: 22. Germline CDR1 reads SNHLY; CDR2 reads FYNNEI. The CDR3 sequence is CASIRRAGEGVRASGELFF. CDR3 sequence (DNA): TGTGCCAGCATTAGGAGAGCGGGAGAGGGCGTTAGAGCGTCCGGGGAGCTGTTTTTT.

V is TRBV4-1 and J is TRBJ1-4, with D possibly matching TRBD1 (6 bases). The CDR3 runs to 17 residues. V lost 5 bases to trimming and J lost 2 bases, with 18 bases between them. CDR1 is MGHRA and CDR2 is YSYEKL in the germline V gene. The CDR3 spells CASSTPNREGTNEKLFF. The CDR3 region has the DNA TGCGCCAGCAGCACCCCCAACAGGGAGGGGACTAATGAAAAACTGTTTTTT.

In the case of this clone: Other DNA sequences in the same sample also yield this CDR3. The rearrangement joins TRBV27 to TRBJ1-5, with D hard to call. V shed 0 bases and J shed 6 bases, with 6 bases lying between them. CDR1 and CDR2 (germline): MNHEY, SMNVEV (reference sequence). The CDR3 contains 13 residues. CDR3 protein: CASSLSGSQPQHF. The CDR3 coding sequence is TGTGCCAGCAGTTTATCGGGGTCTCAGCCCCAGCATTTT.

Comments on this clone: Possible read error: a much larger clone is one base away. The V and J genes are TRBV25-1 and TRBJ2-1, with TRBD1 as a possible D gene (5 bases). CDR1 and CDR2 from the germline V gene are MGHDK and SYGVNS. The CDR3 consists of 15 residues. The germline V and J ends were trimmed by 3 bases and 0 bases, with 9 bases remaining between them. CDR3 coding DNA: TGTGCCAGCAGTGAGGGCCAGGGCTCCTACAATGAGCAGTTCTTC. Its protein product is CASSEGQGSYNEQFF.

CDR3 region: CASSPWVTGLARDEQFF. CDR3 in DNA: TGTGCCAGCAGTCCATGGGTTACGGGACTAGCTAGGGATGAGCAGTTCTTC. The rearrangement links TRBV27 to TRBJ2-1; 9 positions agree with TRBD2. The germline CDR1 and CDR2 sequences are MNHEY and SMNVEV (reference sequence). The V and J ends lost 5 bases and 8 bases, in that order; junction bases with no gene match: 16. This CDR3 has 17 amino acids.